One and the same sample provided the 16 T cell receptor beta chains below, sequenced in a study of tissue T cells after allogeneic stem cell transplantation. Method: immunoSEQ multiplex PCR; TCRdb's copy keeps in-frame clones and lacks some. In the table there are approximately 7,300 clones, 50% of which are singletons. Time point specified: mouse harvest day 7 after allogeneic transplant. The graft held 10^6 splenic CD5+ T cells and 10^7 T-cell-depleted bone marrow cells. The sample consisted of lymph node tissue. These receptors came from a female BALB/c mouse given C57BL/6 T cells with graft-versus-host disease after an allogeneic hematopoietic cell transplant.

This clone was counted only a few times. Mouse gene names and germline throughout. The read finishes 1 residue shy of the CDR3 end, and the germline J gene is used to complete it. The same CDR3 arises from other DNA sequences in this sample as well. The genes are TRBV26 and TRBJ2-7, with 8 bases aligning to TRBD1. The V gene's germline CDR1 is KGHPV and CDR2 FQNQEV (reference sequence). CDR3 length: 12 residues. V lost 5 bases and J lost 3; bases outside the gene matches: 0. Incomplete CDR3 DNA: TGTGCCAGCAGTGGGACAGGCTATGAACAGTAC. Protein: CASSGTGYEQY. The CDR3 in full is CASSGTGYEQYF.

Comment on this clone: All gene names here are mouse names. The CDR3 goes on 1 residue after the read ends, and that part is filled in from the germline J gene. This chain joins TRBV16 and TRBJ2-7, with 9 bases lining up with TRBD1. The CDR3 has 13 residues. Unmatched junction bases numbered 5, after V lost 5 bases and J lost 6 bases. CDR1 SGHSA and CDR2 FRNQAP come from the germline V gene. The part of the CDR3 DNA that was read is TGTGCAAGCAGCCCCGGACAGGGGTTTGAACAGTAC. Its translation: CASSPGQGFEQY. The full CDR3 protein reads CASSPGQGFEQYF.

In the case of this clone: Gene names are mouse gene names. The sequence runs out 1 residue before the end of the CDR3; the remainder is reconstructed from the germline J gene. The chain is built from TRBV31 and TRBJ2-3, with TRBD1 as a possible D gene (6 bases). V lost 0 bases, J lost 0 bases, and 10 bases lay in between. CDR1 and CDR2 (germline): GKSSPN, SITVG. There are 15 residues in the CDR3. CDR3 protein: CAWSLSGVSAETLYF. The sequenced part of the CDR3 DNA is TGTGCCTGGAGTCTATCAGGGGTTAGTGCAGAAACGCTGTAT.

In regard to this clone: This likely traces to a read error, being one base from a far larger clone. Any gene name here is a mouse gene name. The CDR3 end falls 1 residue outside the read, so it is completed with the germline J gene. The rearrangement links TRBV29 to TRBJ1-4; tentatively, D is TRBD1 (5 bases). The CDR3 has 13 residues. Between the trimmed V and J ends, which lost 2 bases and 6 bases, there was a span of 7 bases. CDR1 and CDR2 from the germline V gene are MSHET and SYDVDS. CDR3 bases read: TGTGCTAGCAGTTTAGTGGGGGACGAAAGATTATTT. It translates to CASSLVGDERLF. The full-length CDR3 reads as CASSLVGDERLFF.

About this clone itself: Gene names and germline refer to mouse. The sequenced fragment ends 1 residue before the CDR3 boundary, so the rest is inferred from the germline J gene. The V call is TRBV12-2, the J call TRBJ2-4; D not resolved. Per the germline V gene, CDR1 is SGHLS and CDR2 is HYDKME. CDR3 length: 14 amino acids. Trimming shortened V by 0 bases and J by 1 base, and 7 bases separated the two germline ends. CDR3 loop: CASSLDGGQNTLYF. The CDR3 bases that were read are TGTGCCAGCTCTCTCGACGGGGGTCAAAACACCTTGTAC.

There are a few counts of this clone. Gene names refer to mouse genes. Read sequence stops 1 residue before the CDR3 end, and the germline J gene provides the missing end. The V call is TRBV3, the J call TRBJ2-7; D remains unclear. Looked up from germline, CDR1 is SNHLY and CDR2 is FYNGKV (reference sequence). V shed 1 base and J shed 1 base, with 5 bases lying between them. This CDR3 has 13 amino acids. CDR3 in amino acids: CASSLGLSYEQYF. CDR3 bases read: TGTGCCAGCAGCTTAGGGCTTTCCTATGAACAGTAC. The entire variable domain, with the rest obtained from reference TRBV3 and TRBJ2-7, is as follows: GPKVLQIPSHQIIDMGQMVTLNCDPVSNHLYFYWYKQILGQQMEFLVNFYNGKVMEKSKLFKDQFSVERPDGSYFTLKIQPTALEDSAVYFCASSLGLSYEQYFGPGTRLTVL.

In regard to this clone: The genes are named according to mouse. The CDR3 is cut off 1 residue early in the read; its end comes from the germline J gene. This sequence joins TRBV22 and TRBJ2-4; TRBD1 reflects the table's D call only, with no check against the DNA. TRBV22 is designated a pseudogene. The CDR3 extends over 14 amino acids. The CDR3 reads CASSCQFSQNTLYF. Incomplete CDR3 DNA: TGTGCCAGCAGTTGTCAGTTTAGTCAAAACACCTTGTAC.

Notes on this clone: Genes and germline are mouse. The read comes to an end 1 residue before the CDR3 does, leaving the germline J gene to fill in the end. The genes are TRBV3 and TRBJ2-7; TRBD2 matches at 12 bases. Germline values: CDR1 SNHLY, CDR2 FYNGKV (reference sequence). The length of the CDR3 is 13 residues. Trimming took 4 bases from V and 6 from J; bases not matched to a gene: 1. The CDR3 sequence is CASSWDWGAEQYF. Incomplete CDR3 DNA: TGTGCCAGCAGCTGGGACTGGGGGGCTGAACAGTAC.

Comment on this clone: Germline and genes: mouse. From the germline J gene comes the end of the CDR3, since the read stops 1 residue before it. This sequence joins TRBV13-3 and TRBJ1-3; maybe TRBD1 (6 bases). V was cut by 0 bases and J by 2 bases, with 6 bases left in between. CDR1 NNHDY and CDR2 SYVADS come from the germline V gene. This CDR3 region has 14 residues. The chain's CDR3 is CASSDEGAGNTLYF. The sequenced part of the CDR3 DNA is TGTGCCAGCAGTGATGAGGGGGCTGGAAATACGCTCTAT.

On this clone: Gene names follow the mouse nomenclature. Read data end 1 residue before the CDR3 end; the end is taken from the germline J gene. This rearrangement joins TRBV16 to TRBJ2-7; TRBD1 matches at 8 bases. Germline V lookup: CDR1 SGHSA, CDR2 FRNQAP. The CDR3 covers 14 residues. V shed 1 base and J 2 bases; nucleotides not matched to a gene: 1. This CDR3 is CASSLAGQAYEQYF. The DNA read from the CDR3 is TGTGCAAGCAGCTTAGCGGGACAGGCCTATGAACAGTAC.

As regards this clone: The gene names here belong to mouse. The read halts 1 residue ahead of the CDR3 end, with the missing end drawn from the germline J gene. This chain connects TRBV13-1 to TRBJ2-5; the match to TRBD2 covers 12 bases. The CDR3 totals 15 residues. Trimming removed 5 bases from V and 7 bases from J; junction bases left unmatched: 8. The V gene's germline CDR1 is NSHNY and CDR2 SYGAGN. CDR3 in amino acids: CASSPGLGGGYTQYF. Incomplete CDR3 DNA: TGTGCCAGCAGCCCGGGACTGGGGGGAGGGTACACCCAGTAC.

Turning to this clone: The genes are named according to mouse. The sequenced part of the CDR3 DNA is TGTGCCAGCAGTCTGGGGACATTCTATGAACAGTAC. This encodes CASSLGTFYEQY. The entire CDR3 sequence reads CASSLGTFYEQYF. The chain has TRBV26 and TRBJ2-7, with D possibly matching TRBD1 (6 bases). Read sequence stops 1 residue before the CDR3 end, and the germline J gene provides the missing end. Looked up from germline, CDR1 is KGHPV and CDR2 is FQNQEV (reference sequence). The CDR3 spans 13 residues. Trimming took off 2 bases at V and 3 bases at J, with 8 bases between the two ends.

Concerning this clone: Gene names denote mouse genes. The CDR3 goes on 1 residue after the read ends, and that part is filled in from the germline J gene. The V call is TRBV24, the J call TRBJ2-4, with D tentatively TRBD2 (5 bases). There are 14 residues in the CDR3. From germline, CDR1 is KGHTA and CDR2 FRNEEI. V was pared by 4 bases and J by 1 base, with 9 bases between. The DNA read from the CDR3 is TGTGCCAGCAGTCCTCGGACTTGTCAAAACACCTTGTAC. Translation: CASSPRTCQNTLY. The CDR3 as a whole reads CASSPRTCQNTLYF.

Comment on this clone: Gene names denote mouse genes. Incomplete CDR3 DNA: TGTGCCAGCAGTCTGTGGGACAATTCCAACGAAAGATTATTT. This translates into CASSLWDNSNERLF. The entire CDR3 reads CASSLWDNSNERLFF. The chain uses TRBV26 and TRBJ1-4, with D possibly being TRBD1 (6 bases). The CDR3 end lies 1 residue beyond the end of the read and is filled in from the germline J gene. Germline values: CDR1 KGHPV, CDR2 FQNQEV (reference sequence). V lost 1 base, J lost 1 base, and 7 bases lay in between. CDR3 length equals 15 residues. Drawing the rest from reference TRBV26 and TRBJ1-4, the complete variable domain is NSKVIQTPRYLVKGQGQKAKMRCIPEKGHPVVFWYQQNKNNEFKFLINFQNQEVLQQIDMTEKRFSAECPSNSPCSLEIQSSEAGDSALYLCASSLWDNSNERLFFGHGTKLSVL.

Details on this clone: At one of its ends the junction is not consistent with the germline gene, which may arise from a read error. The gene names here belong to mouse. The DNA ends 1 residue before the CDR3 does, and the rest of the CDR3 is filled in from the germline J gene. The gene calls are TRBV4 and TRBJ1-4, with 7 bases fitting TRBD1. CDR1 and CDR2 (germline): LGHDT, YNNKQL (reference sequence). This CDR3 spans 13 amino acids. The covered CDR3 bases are TGTGCCAGCAGGGACAGGAACAACGAAGGATTATTT. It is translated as CASRDRNNEGLF. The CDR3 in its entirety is CASRDRNNEGLFF.

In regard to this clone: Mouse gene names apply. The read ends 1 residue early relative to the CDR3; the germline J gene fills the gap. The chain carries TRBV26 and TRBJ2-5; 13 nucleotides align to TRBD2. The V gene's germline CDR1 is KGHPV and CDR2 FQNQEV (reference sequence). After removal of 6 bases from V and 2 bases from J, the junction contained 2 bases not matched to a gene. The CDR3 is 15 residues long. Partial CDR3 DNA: TGTGCCAGCAGCCGGGACTGGGGGGGCCAAGACACCCAGTAC. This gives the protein CASSRDWGGQDTQY. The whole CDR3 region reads CASSRDWGGQDTQYF.